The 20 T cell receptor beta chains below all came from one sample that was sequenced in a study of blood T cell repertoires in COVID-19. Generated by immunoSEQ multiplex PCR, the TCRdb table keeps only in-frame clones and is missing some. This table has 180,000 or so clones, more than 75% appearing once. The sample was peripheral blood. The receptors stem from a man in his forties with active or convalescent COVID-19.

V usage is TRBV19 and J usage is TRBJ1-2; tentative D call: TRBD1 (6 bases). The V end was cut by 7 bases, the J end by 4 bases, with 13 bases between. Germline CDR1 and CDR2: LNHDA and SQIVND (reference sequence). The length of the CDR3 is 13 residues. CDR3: CASTKDSFYGYTF. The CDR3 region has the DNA TGTGCCAGTACCAAGGACAGTTTCTATGGCTACACCTTC.

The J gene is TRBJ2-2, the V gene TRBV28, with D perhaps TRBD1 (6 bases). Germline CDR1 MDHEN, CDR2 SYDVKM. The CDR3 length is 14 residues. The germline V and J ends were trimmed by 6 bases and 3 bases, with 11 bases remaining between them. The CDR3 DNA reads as TGTGCCAGCAGGTGGACAGCGGACACCGGGGAGCTGTTTTTT. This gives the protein CASRWTADTGELFF.

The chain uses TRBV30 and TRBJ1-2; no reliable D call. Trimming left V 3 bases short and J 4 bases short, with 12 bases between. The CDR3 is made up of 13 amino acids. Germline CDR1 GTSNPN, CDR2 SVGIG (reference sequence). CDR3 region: CAWSPVGSYGYTF. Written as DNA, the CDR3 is TGTGCCTGGAGCCCCGTCGGGTCCTATGGCTACACCTTC.

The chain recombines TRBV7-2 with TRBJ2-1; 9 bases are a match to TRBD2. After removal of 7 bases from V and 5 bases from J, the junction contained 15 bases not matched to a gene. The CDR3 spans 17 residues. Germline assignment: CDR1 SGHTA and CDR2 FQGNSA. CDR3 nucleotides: TGTGCCAGCACACTAAGGGTGGGACTAGCAGAGAACAATGAGCAGTTCTTC. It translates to CASTLRVGLAENNEQFF.

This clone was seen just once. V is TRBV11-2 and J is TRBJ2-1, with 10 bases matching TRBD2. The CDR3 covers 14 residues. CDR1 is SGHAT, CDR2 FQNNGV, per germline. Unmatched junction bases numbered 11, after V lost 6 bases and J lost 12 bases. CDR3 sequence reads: CASRENIAGGGQFF. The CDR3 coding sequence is TGTGCCAGCAGAGAGAACATAGCGGGGGGTGGGCAGTTCTTC.

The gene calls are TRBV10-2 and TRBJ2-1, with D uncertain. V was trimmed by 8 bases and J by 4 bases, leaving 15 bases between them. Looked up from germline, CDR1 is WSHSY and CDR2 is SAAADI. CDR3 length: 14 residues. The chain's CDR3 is CASCAATNYNEQFF. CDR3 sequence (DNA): TGCGCCAGCTGCGCCGCTACTAATTACAATGAGCAGTTCTTC.

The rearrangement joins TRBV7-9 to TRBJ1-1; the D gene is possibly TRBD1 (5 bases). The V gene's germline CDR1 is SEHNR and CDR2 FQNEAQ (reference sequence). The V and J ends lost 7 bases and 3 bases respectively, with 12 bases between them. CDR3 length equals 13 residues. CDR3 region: CASNRQGDTEAFF. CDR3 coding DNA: TGTGCCAGCAACCGCCAGGGTGACACTGAAGCTTTCTTT.

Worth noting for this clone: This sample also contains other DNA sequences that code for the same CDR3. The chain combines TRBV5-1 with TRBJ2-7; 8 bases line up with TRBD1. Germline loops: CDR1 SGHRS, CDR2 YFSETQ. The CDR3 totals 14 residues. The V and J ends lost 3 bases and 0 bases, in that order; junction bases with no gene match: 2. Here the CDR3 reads CASSSGQGSYEQYF. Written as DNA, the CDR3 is TGCGCCAGCAGCTCAGGACAGGGCTCCTACGAGCAGTACTTC.

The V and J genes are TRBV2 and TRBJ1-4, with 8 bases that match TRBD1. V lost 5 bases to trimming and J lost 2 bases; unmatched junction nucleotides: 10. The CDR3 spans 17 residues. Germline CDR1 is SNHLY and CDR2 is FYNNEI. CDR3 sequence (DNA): TGTGCCAGCAGTCCCGACAGGGGCTATACGACTAATGAAAAACTGTTTTTT. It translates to CASSPDRGYTTNEKLFF.

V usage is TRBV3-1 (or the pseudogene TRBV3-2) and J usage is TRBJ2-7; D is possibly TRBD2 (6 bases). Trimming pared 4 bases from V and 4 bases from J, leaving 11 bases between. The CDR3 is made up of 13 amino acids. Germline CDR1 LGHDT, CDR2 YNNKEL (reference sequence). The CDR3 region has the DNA TGTGCCAGCAGCCGAAGGGAGGCATACGAGCAGTACTTC. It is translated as CASSRREAYEQYF.

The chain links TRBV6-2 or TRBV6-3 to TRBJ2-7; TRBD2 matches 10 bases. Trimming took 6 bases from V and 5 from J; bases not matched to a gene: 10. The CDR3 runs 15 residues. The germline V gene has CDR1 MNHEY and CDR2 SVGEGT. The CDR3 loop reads CASRPRGLAYHEQYF. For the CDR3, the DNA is TGTGCCAGCAGACCTCGGGGACTAGCGTACCACGAGCAGTACTTC.

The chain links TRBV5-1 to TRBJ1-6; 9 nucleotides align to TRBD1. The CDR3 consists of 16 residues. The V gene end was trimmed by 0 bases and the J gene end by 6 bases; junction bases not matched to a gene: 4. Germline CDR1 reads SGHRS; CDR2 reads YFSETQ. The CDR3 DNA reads TGCGCCAGCAGCTTGGACGGGACAGGGAGTAATTCACCCCTCCACTTT. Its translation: CASSLDGTGSNSPLHF.

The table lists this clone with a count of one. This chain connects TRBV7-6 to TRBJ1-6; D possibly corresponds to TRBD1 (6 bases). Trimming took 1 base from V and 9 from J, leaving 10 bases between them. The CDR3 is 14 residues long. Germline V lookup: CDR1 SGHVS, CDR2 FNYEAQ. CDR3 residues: CASSLEGVGSPLHF. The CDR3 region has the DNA TGTGCCAGCAGCTTAGAGGGGGTTGGTTCACCCCTCCACTTT.

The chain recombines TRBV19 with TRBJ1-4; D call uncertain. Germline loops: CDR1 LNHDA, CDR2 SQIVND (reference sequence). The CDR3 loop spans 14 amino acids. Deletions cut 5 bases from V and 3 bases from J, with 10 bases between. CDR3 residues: CASSSGGANEKLFF. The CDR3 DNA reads TGTGCCAGTAGTTCAGGAGGAGCTAATGAAAAACTGTTTTTT.

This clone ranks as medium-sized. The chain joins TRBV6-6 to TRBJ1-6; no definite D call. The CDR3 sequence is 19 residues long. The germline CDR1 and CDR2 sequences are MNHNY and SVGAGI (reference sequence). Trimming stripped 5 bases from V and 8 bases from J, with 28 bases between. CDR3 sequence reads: CASSHTQAHTLGRYSPLHF. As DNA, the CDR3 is TGTGCCAGCAGTCACACTCAAGCTCATACCCTTGGGCGATATTCACCCCTCCACTTT.

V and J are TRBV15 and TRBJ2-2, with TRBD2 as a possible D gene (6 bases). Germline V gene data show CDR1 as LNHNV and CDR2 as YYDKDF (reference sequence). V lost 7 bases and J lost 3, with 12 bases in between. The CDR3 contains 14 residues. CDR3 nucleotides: TGTGCCACCACCGGGACTTCTTACACCGGGGAGCTGTTTTTT. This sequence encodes CATTGTSYTGELFF.

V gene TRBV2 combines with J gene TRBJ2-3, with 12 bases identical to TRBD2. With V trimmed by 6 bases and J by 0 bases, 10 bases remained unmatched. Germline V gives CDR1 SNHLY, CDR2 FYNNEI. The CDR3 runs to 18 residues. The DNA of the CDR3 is TGTGCCAGCAGCGACCTAGCGGGGGGGCTTGGTAGCACAGATACGCAGTATTTT. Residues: CASSDLAGGLGSTDTQYF.

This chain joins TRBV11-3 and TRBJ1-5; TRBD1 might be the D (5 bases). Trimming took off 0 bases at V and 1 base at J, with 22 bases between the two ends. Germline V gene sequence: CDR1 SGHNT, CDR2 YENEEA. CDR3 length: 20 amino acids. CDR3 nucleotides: TGTGCCAGCAGCTTAGATCGGATAAGGGGTCGAATGGGGAGCAATCAGCCCCAGCATTTT. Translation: CASSLDRIRGRMGSNQPQHF.

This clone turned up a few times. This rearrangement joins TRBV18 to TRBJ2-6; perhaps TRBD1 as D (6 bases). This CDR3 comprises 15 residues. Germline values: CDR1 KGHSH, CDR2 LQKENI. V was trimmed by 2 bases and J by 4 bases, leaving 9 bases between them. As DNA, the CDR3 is TGTGCCAGCTCACCAACAGGGTCCGGGGCCAACGTCCTGACTTTC. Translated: CASSPTGSGANVLTF.

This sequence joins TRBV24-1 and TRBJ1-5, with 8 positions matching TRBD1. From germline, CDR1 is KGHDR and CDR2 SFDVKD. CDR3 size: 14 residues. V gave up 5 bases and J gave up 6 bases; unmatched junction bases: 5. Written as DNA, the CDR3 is TGTGCCACCAGTGCTGGACAGGGCGCTCAGCCCCAGCATTTT. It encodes CATSAGQGAQPQHF.